The source of this T cell receptor beta chain is a study of early T cells in non-severe SARS-CoV-2 infection. Study as a whole: The chains were unpaired, and the sequenced material was bulk RNA from unsorted whole blood.

Whole-study findings and limits: Lookups in VDJdb leaned toward anti-spike CD8 responses and missed private and CD4 specificities.

Trimming cost V 2 bases and J 2 bases, with 8 bases left between them. CDR1 and CDR2 (germline): SGHKS, YYEKEE (reference sequence). The CDR3 totals 13 residues. Researchers attached unique molecular identifiers to individual cDNA molecules. A single record per CDR3 protein comes from TCRdb applying MiXCR to the 5' RACE reads. The sample lists under 95,000 distinct CDR3 sequences; approximately 12% were seen once. In regard to this clonotype: Antigen unknown.

The V gene is TRBV5-5, the J gene TRBJ2-7; D may be TRBD1 (5 bases). The sequence derives from an adult who was a healthcare worker with PCR-confirmed SARS-CoV-2 infection or an uninfected control (not recorded which). Sequencing used whole blood. The CDR3 spells CASSFGRAYEQYF. CDR3 DNA: TGTGCCAGCAGCTTCGGCAGGGCCTACGAGCAGTACTTC.